The next 23 T cell receptor beta chains were all read from a single sample in a study of beta chain features in type 1 diabetes. As every portion of the isolated RNA was reverse transcribed, the sequencing read expressed TCRB transcripts. Some clones are missing from TCRdb's copy, which holds only in-frame ones; the method was immunoSEQ multiplex PCR. The sample consists of roughly 730,000 clones, over 10% of them appearing once. These receptors are not linked to any known antigen. Study conclusions and caveats: Moderate but significant shortening of TCRB CDR3s was recorded in all four CD4+ subsets from Type 1 diabetes patients.

Sequenced input: naive CD4+ T cells from blood. The receptors shown here come from a man in his late teens or twenties with type 1 diabetes.

The chain carries TRBV27 and TRBJ1-2; perhaps TRBD1 as D (6 bases). This CDR3 region has 15 residues. Germline V CDR1 and CDR2: MNHEY, SMNVEV (reference sequence). Trimming cost V 6 bases and J 3 bases, with 17 bases left between them. The DNA of the CDR3 is TGTGCCAGCAGGCCAGAAAGGGACACTTACTATGGCTACACCTTC. Translated, it gives CASRPERDTYYGYTF.

The CDR3 sequence is CASSPLGQGVEKLFF. In DNA form, the CDR3 reads TGTGCCAGCAGCCCCCTGGGGCAGGGAGTTGAAAAACTGTTTTTT. The chain combines TRBV7-6 with TRBJ1-4; D possibly corresponds to TRBD1 (5 bases). Germline V gene data show CDR1 as SGHVS and CDR2 as FNYEAQ. The CDR3 runs to 15 residues. V shed 5 bases and J shed 7 bases, with 17 bases lying between them. Based on the CDR3 plus reference TRBV7-6 and TRBJ1-4, the full variable domain is GAGVSQSPRYKVTKRGQDVALRCDPISGHVSLYWYRQALGQGPEFLTYFNYEAQQDKSGLPNDRFSAERPEGSISTLTIQRTEQRDSAMYRCASSPLGQGVEKLFFGSGTQLSVL.

This clone was observed a few times. The V gene is TRBV7-2, the J gene TRBJ2-1, with 11 bases that match TRBD2. CDR1 is SGHTA, CDR2 FQGNSA, per germline. Unmatched junction bases numbered 0, after V lost 7 bases and J lost 4 bases. The CDR3 is 13 residues long. The CDR3 is CASTSGGYNEQFF. CDR3 coding DNA: TGTGCCAGCACTAGCGGGGGGTACAATGAGCAGTTCTTC.

The genes are TRBV2 and TRBJ1-2, with 9 positions matching TRBD1. The CDR3 has 13 amino acids. Germline V gives CDR1 SNHLY, CDR2 FYNNEI. V shed 8 bases and J 7 bases; nucleotides not matched to a gene: 8. The CDR3 DNA is TGTGCCAGCCGGGAGGGACAGGGTTTTGGCTACACCTTC. This codes for CASREGQGFGYTF.

This clone came up a few times. In DNA form, the CDR3 reads TGCAGCGTTGAAAGTAGACTAGCCAAAAACATTCAGTACTTC. Protein product: CSVESRLAKNIQYF. V usage is TRBV29-1 and J usage is TRBJ2-4, with D unclear. The CDR3 spans 14 residues. V was pared by 2 bases and J by 0 bases, with 8 bases between. Germline V gene data show CDR1 as SQVTM and CDR2 as ANQGSEA.

This clone has more than one count but fewer than ten. This chain links TRBV9 with TRBJ1-5; tentative D call: TRBD1 (6 bases). Germline V CDR1 and CDR2: SGDLS, YYNGEE. This CDR3 comprises 13 residues. The ends were cut back, 4 bases at V and 4 bases at J, with 9 bases in the middle. CDR3: CASSNQGNQPQHF. In DNA, the CDR3 is TGTGCCAGCAGCAACCAGGGGAATCAGCCCCAGCATTTT. Together with reference TRBV9 and TRBJ1-5, the CDR3 gives the full variable domain: DSGVTQTPKHLITATGQRVTLRCSPRSGDLSVYWYQQSLDQGLQFLIQYYNGEERAKGNILERFSAQQFPDLHSELNLSSLELGDSALYFCASSNQGNQPQHFGDGTRLSIL.

This rearrangement joins TRBV6-4 to TRBJ2-1; 8 positions match TRBD1. Germline lookup yields CDR1 MRHNA and CDR2 SNTAGT. This CDR3 contains 15 residues. The J segment lost 9 bases and the V segment lost 5 bases, leaving 12 bases of the junction unmatched. In nucleotides, the CDR3 is TGTGCCAGCAGTCCCCAGACAGGGGTTAGGGGTGAGCAGTTCTTC. Protein sequence: CASSPQTGVRGEQFF.

V and J are TRBV2 and TRBJ2-5; D remains unclear. The closer fit of TRBJ2-7 to the DNA end suggests the J call may be wrong. This CDR3 has 15 amino acids. Germline V gives CDR1 SNHLY, CDR2 FYNNEI. The CDR3 DNA sequence: TGTGCCAGCAGTCCCATTGGGCCCAACCCCTACGAGCAGTACTTC. Translated: CASSPIGPNPYEQYF.

The chain carries TRBV25-1 and TRBJ2-1; 7 nucleotides match TRBD1. After removal of 4 bases from V and 4 bases from J, the junction contained 7 bases not matched to a gene. The CDR3 consists of 15 residues. Germline V gene sequence: CDR1 MGHDK, CDR2 SYGVNS. The CDR3 DNA follows: TGTGCCAGCAGTGCCTCGACAGGGCCATACAATGAGCAGTTCTTC. Its protein product is CASSASTGPYNEQFF.

CDR3 DNA: TGCAGCGTGGAGGGACTATCTCGAGCCGAGCAGTACTTC. This gives the protein CSVEGLSRAEQYF. The chain is built from TRBV29-1 and TRBJ2-7; 7 nucleotides line up with TRBD2. V trimming: 6 bases; J trimming: 6 bases; junction bases outside the gene matches: 11. The CDR3 covers 13 residues. Germline CDR1 reads SQVTM; CDR2 reads ANQGSEA.

This clone has only a few counts. This chain uses TRBV5-4 with TRBJ1-4, with D perhaps TRBD1 (5 bases). The CDR3 extends over 14 amino acids. Trimming removed 4 bases at V and 7 bases at J, with 14 bases between. Germline V CDR1 and CDR2: SGHNT, YYREEE (reference sequence). The CDR3 region has the DNA TGTGCCAGCAGCGTCGGGGGAGGGCCTGAAAAACTGTTTTTT. Translated: CASSVGGGPEKLFF.

V gene TRBV5-6 combines with J gene TRBJ1-5, with TRBD1 matching over 8 bases. With 0 bases clipped from V and 4 bases from J, the junction kept 3 bases outside the gene matches. The CDR3 is made up of 15 amino acids. CDR1 is SGHDT and CDR2 is YYEEEE in the germline V gene. The CDR3 sequence: CASSLDRTGNQPQHF. CDR3 nucleotide sequence: TGTGCCAGCAGCTTGGATCGGACAGGGAATCAGCCCCAGCATTTT.

This clone occurred a few times. The genes are TRBV2 and TRBJ1-2, with TRBD1 as a possible D gene (5 bases). Germline CDR1 is SNHLY and CDR2 is FYNNEI. The length of the CDR3 is 14 residues. Trimming shortened V by 4 bases and J by 4 bases, and 13 bases separated the two germline ends. The CDR3 nucleotides are TGTGCCAGCAGTGCCGGCAGGGCTCCCTATGGCTACACCTTC. Amino acid sequence: CASSAGRAPYGYTF.

This clone was observed a handful of times. The rearrangement uses TRBV18 and TRBJ1-3; D may be TRBD1 (5 bases). CDR3 size: 14 residues. Trimming shortened V by 3 bases and J by 6 bases, and 12 bases separated the two germline ends. Germline V gene sequence: CDR1 KGHSH, CDR2 LQKENI. The CDR3 nucleotides are TGTGCCAGCTCACCGCAGGGAGTGGAAAACACCATATATTTT. Protein: CASSPQGVENTIYF.

CDR3 in amino acids: CASRRQGADSPLHF. The CDR3 DNA sequence: TGTGCCAGCCGACGACAGGGAGCGGATTCACCCCTCCACTTT. This chain joins TRBV9 and TRBJ1-6; 7 positions match TRBD1. This CDR3 region has 14 residues. V was clipped by 7 bases and J by 8 bases; unmatched bases: 9. The germline CDR1 and CDR2 sequences are SGDLS and YYNGEE.

This clone was seen more than once but under ten times. V is TRBV5-4 and J is TRBJ1-2; 7 bases match TRBD1. In germline, CDR1 is SGHNT, CDR2 YYREEE (reference sequence). V shed 0 bases, J shed 6 bases, and the junction held 8 bases outside the gene matches. The CDR3 contains 15 residues. The CDR3 loop is CASSLGDSLPDGYTF. The DNA of the CDR3 is TGTGCCAGCAGCTTGGGGGACAGCCTGCCGGATGGCTACACCTTC. Together with reference TRBV5-4 and TRBJ1-2, the CDR3 gives the full variable domain: ETGVTQSPTHLIKTRGQQVTLRCSSQSGHNTVSWYQQALGQGPQFIFQYYREEENGRGNFPPRFSGLQFPNYSSELNVNALELDDSALYLCASSLGDSLPDGYTFGSGTRLTVV.

This clone was seen only a few times. The sample has other DNA sequences that encode this CDR3 too. V usage is TRBV18 and J usage is TRBJ1-1; D not certain. Germline lookup yields CDR1 KGHSH and CDR2 LQKENI. V was trimmed by 3 bases and J by 6 bases, leaving 8 bases between them. The CDR3 consists of 12 residues. Written as DNA, the CDR3 is TGTGCCAGCTCACCCCAAGGGTCTGAAGCTTTCTTT. Translating gives CASSPQGSEAFF.

In the case of this clone: Other DNA sequences in this sample translate to the same CDR3. The rearrangement joins TRBV30 to TRBJ1-6, with a possible D match to TRBD1 (5 bases). From germline, CDR1 is GTSNPN and CDR2 SVGIG (reference sequence). This CDR3 spans 13 amino acids. V was pared by 3 bases and J by 9 bases, with 12 bases between. The CDR3 bases are TGTGCCTGGAGGGGCCAGGGTGGTTCACCCCTCCACTTT. Protein: CAWRGQGGSPLHF.

Concerning this clone itself: The sample contains more than one DNA sequence encoding this CDR3. The chain carries TRBV5-6 and TRBJ1-5; D remains ambiguous. Looked up from germline, CDR1 is SGHDT and CDR2 is YYEEEE. The CDR3 covers 14 residues. Trimming stripped 0 bases from V and 0 bases from J, with 4 bases between. The CDR3 is CASSLGSSNQPQHF. CDR3 coding DNA: TGTGCCAGCAGCTTGGGGAGTAGCAATCAGCCCCAGCATTTT. The full variable domain, in which reference TRBV5-6 and TRBJ1-5 provide the parts outside the CDR3, is DAGVTQSPTHLIKTRGQQVTLRCSPKSGHDTVSWYQQALGQGPQFIFQYYEEEERQRGNFPDRFSGHQFPNYSSELNVNALLLGDSALYLCASSLGSSNQPQHFGDGTRLSIL.

The chain couples TRBV4-2 to TRBJ2-7; 10 nucleotides line up with TRBD2. Looked up from germline, CDR1 is LGHNA and CDR2 is YNFKEQ. The CDR3 loop spans 17 amino acids. The trim removed 3 bases at V and 7 bases at J, leaving 15 bases unmatched. The CDR3 spells CASSQGTSGEAIREQYF. The CDR3 nucleotides read TGTGCCAGCAGCCAGGGAACTAGCGGGGAAGCCATACGAGAGCAGTACTTC.

This chain connects TRBV4-2 to TRBJ2-7, with D tentatively TRBD1 or TRBD2 (6 bases each). Germline loops: CDR1 LGHNA, CDR2 YNFKEQ. This CDR3 is 15 amino acids long. Trimming removed 3 bases from V and 4 bases from J, with 16 bases in between. CDR3 region: CASSHGGLGRYEQYF. The CDR3 nucleotides read TGTGCCAGCAGCCACGGGGGCCTAGGGAGGTACGAGCAGTACTTC.

This clone turned up a few times. This chain connects TRBV21-1 to TRBJ2-7. TRBV21-1 is tagged as a pseudogene. CDR3 length equals 13 residues. DNA for the CDR3: TGTGCCAGCACTAAAGGTACTCCAAACGAGCAGTACTTC. Its translation is CASTKGTPNEQYF.

This clone occurred a few times. The chain combines TRBV10-3 with TRBJ1-5; weak D call: TRBD1 (5 bases). Trimming cost V 8 bases and J 7 bases, with 21 bases left between them. The germline CDR1 and CDR2 sequences are ENHRY and SYGVKD. The CDR3 length is 15 residues. The CDR3 reads CAIDGTQGGRQPQHF. CDR3 nucleotide sequence: TGTGCCATCGACGGAACGCAGGGAGGACGGCAGCCCCAGCATTTT.